Following are 21 T cell receptor beta chains from one sample sequenced in a study of CD8 T cells in Susac syndrome. Random hexamers served to reverse transcribe roughly 0.45 to 1 ug RNA. MiXCR, run by TCRdb on the immunoSEQ multiplex PCR reads, gives a single entry per CDR3 protein. This sample has 55,000 to 70,000 distinct CDR3 sequences, with roughly 94% found just once. Sequenced material: CD8+ T cells from PBMCs. Source of these receptors: a human donor in good health.

The J gene is TRBJ1-5, the V gene TRBV10-2, with D unclear. The CDR3 extends over 14 amino acids. Germline loops: CDR1 WSHSY, CDR2 SAAADI. V was trimmed by 3 bases and J by 3 bases, leaving 9 bases between them. This CDR3 is CASSERRVNQPQHF. As DNA, the CDR3 is TGCGCCAGCAGTGAAAGGAGGGTCAATCAGCCCCAGCATTTT.

This chain links TRBV12-3 or TRBV12-4 with TRBJ2-5; TRBD1 aligns across 7 bases. The CDR3 spans 14 residues. V trimming: 3 bases; J trimming: 5 bases; junction bases outside the gene matches: 6. The CDR3 DNA reads as TGTGCCAGCAGTTTGAGACAGGGCCGGGAGACCCAGTACTTC. Its protein is CASSLRQGRETQYF.

The gene calls are TRBV11-2 and TRBJ2-4; D is perhaps TRBD1 (5 bases). This CDR3 has 15 residues. Germline V gene lookup returns CDR1 SGHAT and CDR2 FQNNGV. V lost 5 bases and J lost 0, with 11 bases in between. The DNA of the CDR3 is TGTGCCAGCAGCCCCCCAGGGTTAGCCAAAAACATTCAGTACTTC. It yields the protein CASSPPGLAKNIQYF.

The chain couples TRBV7-9 to TRBJ2-7; TRBD1 matches 7 bases. V gave up 5 bases and J gave up 4 bases; unmatched junction bases: 8. CDR1 and CDR2 (germline): SEHNR, FQNEAQ (reference sequence). This CDR3 has 14 amino acids. In DNA, the CDR3 is TGTGCCAGCAGCCAGCCTGACAGGGCTTACGAGCAGTACTTC. Its translation is CASSQPDRAYEQYF.

This chain links TRBV4-1 with TRBJ2-3, with D perhaps TRBD2 (6 bases). CDR3 length: 17 amino acids. Germline values: CDR1 MGHRA, CDR2 YSYEKL. The V end lost 4 bases, the J end lost 1 base, and 18 bases lay between the germline ends. The CDR3 DNA reads TGCGCCAGCAGCCCCGGCGGAGGGTGGACTGGCACAGATACGCAGTATTTT. This sequence encodes CASSPGGGWTGTDTQYF.

This chain uses TRBV6-5 with TRBJ2-1, with TRBD2 as a possible D gene (5 bases). The CDR3 has 14 residues. CDR1 and CDR2 from the germline V gene are MNHEY and SVGAGI. V lost 5 bases and J 0 bases, leaving 8 bases between the germline ends. The CDR3 is CASSVGSSYNEQFF. In DNA, the CDR3 is TGTGCCAGCAGTGTGGGGAGCTCCTACAATGAGCAGTTCTTC.

The chain joins TRBV4-1 to TRBJ2-7; 7 nucleotides match TRBD1. Germline CDR1 MGHRA, CDR2 YSYEKL. The trim removed 6 bases at V and 5 bases at J, leaving 7 bases unmatched. The CDR3 consists of 13 residues. The CDR3 reads CASSVRQGNEQYV. The DNA for the CDR3 is TGCGCCAGCAGTGTTCGACAGGGTAACGAGCAGTACGTC.

The V call is TRBV28, the J call TRBJ2-5, with 7 bases aligning to TRBD1. Germline V gene sequence: CDR1 MDHEN, CDR2 SYDVKM. Germline trimming cut 3 bases from V and 3 bases from J; bases unmatched to any gene: 13. The CDR3 covers 17 residues. The DNA of the CDR3 is TGTGCCAGCAGTTTCGGACTCGATGAAGACAGGGAAGAGACCCAGTACTTC. It is translated as CASSFGLDEDREETQYF.

The chain links TRBV5-1 to TRBJ2-7, with D unresolved. V lost 5 bases, J lost 0 bases, and 15 bases lay in between. This CDR3 comprises 15 residues. Looked up from germline, CDR1 is SGHRS and CDR2 is YFSETQ. The CDR3 DNA reads as TGCGCCAGCAGGATCAGAGCGACAAGCTCCTACGAGCAGTACTTC. Translation: CASRIRATSSYEQYF.

The chain is built from TRBV7-9 and TRBJ1-5; D uncertain. Germline-derived CDR1 and CDR2 are SEHNR and FQNEAQ (reference sequence). V was clipped by 5 bases and J by 6 bases, with 8 bases between them. This CDR3 spans 12 amino acids. CDR3 nucleotide sequence: TGTGCCAGCAGCCATGAAAGTCAGCCCCAGCATTTT. It yields the protein CASSHESQPQHF.

The rearrangement uses TRBV4-2 and TRBJ1-4; no firm D call. CDR3 size: 15 residues. Trimming shortened V by 1 base and J by 5 bases, and 11 bases separated the two germline ends. Germline CDR1 reads LGHNA; CDR2 reads YNFKEQ. CDR3: CASSQVGEANEKLFF. CDR3 bases: TGTGCCAGCAGCCAAGTCGGGGAGGCCAATGAAAAACTGTTTTTT.

The V call is TRBV7-2, the J call TRBJ2-7, with 10 bases fitting TRBD1. V was pared by 3 bases and J by 6 bases, with 11 bases of the junction left unmatched. The CDR3 runs 16 residues. Germline V lookup: CDR1 SGHTA, CDR2 FQGNSA. The CDR3 is CASSFRDRGWDGEQYV. For the CDR3, the DNA is TGTGCCAGCAGCTTCCGGGACAGGGGATGGGACGGCGAGCAGTACGTC.

This clonotype turned up a few times. The rearrangement joins TRBV19 to TRBJ2-7; 7 bases are a match to TRBD1. V shed 3 bases and J 3 bases; nucleotides not matched to a gene: 5. This CDR3 region has 14 residues. Germline lookup yields CDR1 LNHDA and CDR2 SQIVND (reference sequence). CDR3 protein: CASSIDRANYEQYF. The CDR3 bases are TGTGCCAGTAGTATTGACAGGGCGAACTACGAGCAGTACTTC. The whole variable domain, remainder taken from reference TRBV19 and TRBJ2-7, is DGGITQSPKYLFRKEGQNVTLSCEQNLNHDAMYWYRQDPGQGLRLIYYSQIVNDFQKGDIAEGYSVSREKKESFPLTVTSAQKNPTAFYLCASSIDRANYEQYFGPGTRLTVT.

V is TRBV20-1 and J is TRBJ2-5; D assignment may be TRBD1 or TRBD2 (7 bases each). V was clipped by 3 bases and J by 2 bases, with 16 bases between them. CDR1 DFQATT and CDR2 SNEGSKA come from the germline V gene (reference sequence). CDR3 length: 15 amino acids. CDR3 bases: TGCAGTGCTAGGGCCGGCAGGGGGGGACAAGAGACCCAGTACTTC. Protein: CSARAGRGGQETQYF.

The V call is TRBV27, the J call TRBJ1-2, with 8 bases lining up with TRBD1. V was pared by 0 bases and J by 6 bases, with 6 bases of the junction left unmatched. The germline CDR1 and CDR2 sequences are MNHEY and SMNVEV (reference sequence). This CDR3 contains 15 residues. DNA of the CDR3: TGTGCCAGCAGTTTATCCCCAGACAGGGGAGATGGCTACACCTTC. Its translation: CASSLSPDRGDGYTF.

This rearrangement joins TRBV19 to TRBJ2-5; D possibly corresponds to TRBD1 (7 bases). The CDR3 runs 13 residues. Germline values: CDR1 LNHDA, CDR2 SQIVND (reference sequence). Trimming took 2 bases from V and 4 from J, leaving 8 bases between them. The CDR3 coding sequence is TGTGCCAGTAGTATACAGGGGGGAGAGACCCAGTACTTC. Translated, it gives CASSIQGGETQYF.

This chain uses TRBV4-1 with TRBJ1-3, with TRBD1 matching 8 bases. The trim removed 4 bases at V and 4 bases at J, leaving 0 bases unmatched. The CDR3 totals 13 residues. In germline, CDR1 is MGHRA, CDR2 YSYEKL. The CDR3 region is CASSRDRGNTIYF. For the CDR3, the DNA is TGCGCCAGCAGCCGGGACAGGGGAAACACCATATATTTT.

The V gene is TRBV7-9, the J gene TRBJ1-3, with 7 nucleotides matching TRBD1. The CDR3 is made up of 15 amino acids. After removal of 4 bases from V and 3 bases from J, the junction contained 6 bases not matched to a gene. The germline CDR1 and CDR2 sequences are SEHNR and FQNEAQ (reference sequence). This CDR3 is CASSSMDRRGNTIYF. Written as DNA, the CDR3 is TGTGCCAGCAGCTCCATGGACAGGCGTGGAAACACCATATATTTT.

CDR3 loop: CASSPGVDEQYF. The CDR3, as DNA: TGTGCCAGCAGCCCCGGAGTAGACGAGCAGTACTTC. The chain combines TRBV7-9 with TRBJ2-7; D remains unclear. The germline gives CDR1 SEHNR, CDR2 FQNEAQ (reference sequence). The CDR3 is made up of 12 amino acids. Trimming left V 5 bases short and J 5 bases short, with 10 bases between.

This sequence joins TRBV29-1 and TRBJ1-1, with TRBD1 identical over 7 bases. The CDR3 contains 15 residues. V lost 7 bases and J lost 0; bases outside the gene matches: 11. CDR1 is SQVTM, CDR2 ANQGSEA, per germline. The CDR3: CSAEGGTVMNTEAFF. DNA of the CDR3: TGCAGCGCCGAGGGTGGGACAGTCATGAACACTGAAGCTTTCTTT.

The table lists this clonotype with a count of one. This rearrangement joins TRBV5-1 to TRBJ2-7; possible D gene TRBD1, 6 bases. Trimming stripped 2 bases from V and 3 bases from J, with 24 bases between. From germline, CDR1 is SGHRS and CDR2 YFSETQ. CDR3 size: 18 residues. The CDR3 sequence is CASSLDSRTASGYYEQYV. CDR3 DNA: TGCGCCAGCAGCTTAGATTCCCGGACAGCCTCGGGGTACTACGAGCAGTACGTC.